This T cell receptor beta chain derives from a study of radiotherapy plus CTLA-4 blockade in lung cancer. The germline CDR1 and CDR2 sequences are WNHNN and SYGVQD (reference sequence). V shed 0 bases and J shed 4 bases, with 7 bases lying between them. This CDR3 has 13 residues. Sequencing used immunoSEQ multiplex PCR; TCRdb keeps in-frame clones, though not all of them. The table shows 90,000 or so clones, with approximately 86% occurring only once. As for this clone: Antigen unknown.

Findings of the study overall: With interferon-beta, early dynamics of blood T cell clones were reported to best predict response. The study found tumor-derived TCR clones expanded in blood after radiotherapy plus ipilimumab.

Source: peripheral blood, taken from a patient treated with radiotherapy plus ipilimumab. The source is a human donor with non-small cell lung cancer who had a partial response to radiotherapy plus ipilimumab. The V gene is TRBV10-1, the J gene TRBJ2-7; D is perhaps TRBD2 (5 bases). The CDR3 spells CASSESGDYEQYF. The CDR3 region has the DNA TGCGCCAGCAGTGAGTCCGGGGATTACGAGCAGTACTTC.